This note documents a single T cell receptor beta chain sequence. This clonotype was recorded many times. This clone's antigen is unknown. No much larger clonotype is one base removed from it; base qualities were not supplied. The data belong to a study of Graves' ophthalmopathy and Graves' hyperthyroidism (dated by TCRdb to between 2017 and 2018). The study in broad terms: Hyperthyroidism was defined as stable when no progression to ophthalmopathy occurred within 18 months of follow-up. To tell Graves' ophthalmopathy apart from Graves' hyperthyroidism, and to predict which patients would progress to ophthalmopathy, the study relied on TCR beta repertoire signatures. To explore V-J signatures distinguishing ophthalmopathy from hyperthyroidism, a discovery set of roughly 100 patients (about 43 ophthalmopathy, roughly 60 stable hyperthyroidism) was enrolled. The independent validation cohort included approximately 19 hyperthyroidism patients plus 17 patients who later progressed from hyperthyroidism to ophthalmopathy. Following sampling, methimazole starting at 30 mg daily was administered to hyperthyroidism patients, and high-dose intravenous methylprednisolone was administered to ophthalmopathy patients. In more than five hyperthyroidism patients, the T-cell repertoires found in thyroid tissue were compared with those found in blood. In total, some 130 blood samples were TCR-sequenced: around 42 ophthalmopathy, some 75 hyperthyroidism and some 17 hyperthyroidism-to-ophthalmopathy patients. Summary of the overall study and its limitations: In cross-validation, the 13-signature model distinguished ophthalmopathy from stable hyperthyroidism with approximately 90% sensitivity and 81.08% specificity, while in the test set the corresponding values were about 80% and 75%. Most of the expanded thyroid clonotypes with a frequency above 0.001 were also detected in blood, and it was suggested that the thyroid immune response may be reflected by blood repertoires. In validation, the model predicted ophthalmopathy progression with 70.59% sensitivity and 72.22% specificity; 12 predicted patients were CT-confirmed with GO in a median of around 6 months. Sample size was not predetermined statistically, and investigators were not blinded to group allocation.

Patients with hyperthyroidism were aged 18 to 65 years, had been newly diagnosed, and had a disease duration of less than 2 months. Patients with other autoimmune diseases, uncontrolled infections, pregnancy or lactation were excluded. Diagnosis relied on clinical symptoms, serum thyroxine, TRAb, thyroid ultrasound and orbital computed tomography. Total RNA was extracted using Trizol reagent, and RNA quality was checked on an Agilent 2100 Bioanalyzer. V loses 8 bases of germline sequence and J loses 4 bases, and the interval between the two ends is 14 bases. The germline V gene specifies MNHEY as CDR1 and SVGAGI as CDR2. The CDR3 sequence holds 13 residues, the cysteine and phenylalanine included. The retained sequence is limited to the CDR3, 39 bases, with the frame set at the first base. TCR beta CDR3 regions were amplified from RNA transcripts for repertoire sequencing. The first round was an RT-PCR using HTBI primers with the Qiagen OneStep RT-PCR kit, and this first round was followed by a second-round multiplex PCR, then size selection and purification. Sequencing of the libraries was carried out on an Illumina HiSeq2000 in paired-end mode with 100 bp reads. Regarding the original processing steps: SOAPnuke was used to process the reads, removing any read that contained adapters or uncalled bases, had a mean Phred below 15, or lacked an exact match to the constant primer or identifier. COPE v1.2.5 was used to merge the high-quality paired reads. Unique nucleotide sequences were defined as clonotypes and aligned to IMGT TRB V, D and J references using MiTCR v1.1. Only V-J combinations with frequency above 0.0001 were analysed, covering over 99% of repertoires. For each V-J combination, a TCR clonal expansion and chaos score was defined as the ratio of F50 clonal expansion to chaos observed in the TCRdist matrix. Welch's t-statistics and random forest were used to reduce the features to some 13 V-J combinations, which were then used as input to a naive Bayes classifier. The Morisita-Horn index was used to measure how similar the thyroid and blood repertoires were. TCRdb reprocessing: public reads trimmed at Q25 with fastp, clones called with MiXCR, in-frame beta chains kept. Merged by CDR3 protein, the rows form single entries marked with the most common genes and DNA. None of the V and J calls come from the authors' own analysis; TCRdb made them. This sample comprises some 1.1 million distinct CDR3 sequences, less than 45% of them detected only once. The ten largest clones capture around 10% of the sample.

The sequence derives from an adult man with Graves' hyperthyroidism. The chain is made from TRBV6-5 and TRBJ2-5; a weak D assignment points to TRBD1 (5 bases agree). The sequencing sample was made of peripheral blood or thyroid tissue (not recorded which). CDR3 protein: CASGETVAETQYF. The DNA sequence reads TGTGCCAGCGGAGAGACAGTGGCAGAGACCCAGTACTTC.